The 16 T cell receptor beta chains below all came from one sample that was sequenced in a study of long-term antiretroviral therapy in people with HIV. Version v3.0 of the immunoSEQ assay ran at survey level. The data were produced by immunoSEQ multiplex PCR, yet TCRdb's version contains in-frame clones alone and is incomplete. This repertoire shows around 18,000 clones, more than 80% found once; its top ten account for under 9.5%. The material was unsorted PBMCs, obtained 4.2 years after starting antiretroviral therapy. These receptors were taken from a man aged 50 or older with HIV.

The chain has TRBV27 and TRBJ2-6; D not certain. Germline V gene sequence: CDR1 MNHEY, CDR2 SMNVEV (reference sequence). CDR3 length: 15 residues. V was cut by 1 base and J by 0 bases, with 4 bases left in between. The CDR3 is CASSLLSSGANVLTF. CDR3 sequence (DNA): TGTGCCAGCAGTTTATTGAGCTCTGGGGCCAACGTCCTGACTTTC.

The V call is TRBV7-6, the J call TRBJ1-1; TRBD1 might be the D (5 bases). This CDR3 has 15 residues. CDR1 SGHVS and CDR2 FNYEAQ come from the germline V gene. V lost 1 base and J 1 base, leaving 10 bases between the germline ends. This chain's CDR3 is CASSLVLGENTEAFF. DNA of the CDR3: TGTGCCAGCAGCTTAGTCCTGGGGGAGAACACTGAAGCTTTCTTT.

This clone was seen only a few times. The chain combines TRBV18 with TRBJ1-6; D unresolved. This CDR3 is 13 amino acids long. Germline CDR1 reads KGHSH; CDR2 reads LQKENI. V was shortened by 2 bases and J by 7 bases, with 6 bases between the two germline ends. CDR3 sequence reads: CASSPKDNSPLHF. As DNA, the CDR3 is TGTGCCAGCTCACCAAAGGACAATTCACCCCTCCACTTT. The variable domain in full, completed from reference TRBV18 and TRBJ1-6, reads NAGVMQNPRHLVRRRGQEARLRCSPMKGHSHVYWYRQLPEEGLKFMVYLQKENIIDESGMPKERFSAEFPKEGPSILRIQQVVRGDSAAYFCASSPKDNSPLHFGNGTRLTVT.

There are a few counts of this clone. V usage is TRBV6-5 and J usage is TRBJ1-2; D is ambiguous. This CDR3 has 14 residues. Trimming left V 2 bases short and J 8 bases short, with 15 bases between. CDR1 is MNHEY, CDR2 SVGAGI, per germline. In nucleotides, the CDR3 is TGTGCCAGCAGTTACCGTCGGGGAAGGCACGGCTACACCTTC. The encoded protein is CASSYRRGRHGYTF.

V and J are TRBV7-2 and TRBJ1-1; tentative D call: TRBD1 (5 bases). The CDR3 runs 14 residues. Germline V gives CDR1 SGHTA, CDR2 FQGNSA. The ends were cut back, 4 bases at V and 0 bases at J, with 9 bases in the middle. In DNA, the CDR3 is TGTGCCAGCAGCTCCCAAGGGGTGAACACTGAAGCTTTCTTT. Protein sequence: CASSSQGVNTEAFF.

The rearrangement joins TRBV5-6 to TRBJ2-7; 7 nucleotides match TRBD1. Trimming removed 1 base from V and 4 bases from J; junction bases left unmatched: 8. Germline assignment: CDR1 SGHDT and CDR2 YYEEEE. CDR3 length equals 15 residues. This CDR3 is CASSLMGTVGYEQYF. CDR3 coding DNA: TGTGCCAGCAGCTTGATGGGGACAGTCGGTTACGAGCAGTACTTC.

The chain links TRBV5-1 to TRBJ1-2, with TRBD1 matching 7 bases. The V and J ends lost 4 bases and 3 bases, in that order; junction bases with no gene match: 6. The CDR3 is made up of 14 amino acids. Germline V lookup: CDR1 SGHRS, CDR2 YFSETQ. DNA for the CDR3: TGCGCCAGCAGCACCGCAGGGGGGGACTATGGCTACACCTTC. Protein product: CASSTAGGDYGYTF.

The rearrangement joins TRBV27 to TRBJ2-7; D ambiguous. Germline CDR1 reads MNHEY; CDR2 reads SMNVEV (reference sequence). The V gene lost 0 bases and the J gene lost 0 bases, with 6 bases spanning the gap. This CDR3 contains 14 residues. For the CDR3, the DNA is TGTGCCAGCAGTTTATCGGACGCCTCCTACGAGCAGTACTTC. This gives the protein CASSLSDASYEQYF.

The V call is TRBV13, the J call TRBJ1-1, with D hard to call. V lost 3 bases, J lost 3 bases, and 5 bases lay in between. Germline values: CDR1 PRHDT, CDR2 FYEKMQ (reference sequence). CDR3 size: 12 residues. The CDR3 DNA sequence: TGTGCCAGCAGCTTGAGGGACACTGAAGCTTTCTTT. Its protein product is CASSLRDTEAFF.

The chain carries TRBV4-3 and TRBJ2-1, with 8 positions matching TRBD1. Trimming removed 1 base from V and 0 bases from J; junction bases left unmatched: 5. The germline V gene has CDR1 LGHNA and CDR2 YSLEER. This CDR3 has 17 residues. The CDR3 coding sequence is TGCGCCAGCAGCCAAGGGCGGACAGGGAGCTCCTACAATGAGCAGTTCTTC. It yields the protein CASSQGRTGSSYNEQFF.

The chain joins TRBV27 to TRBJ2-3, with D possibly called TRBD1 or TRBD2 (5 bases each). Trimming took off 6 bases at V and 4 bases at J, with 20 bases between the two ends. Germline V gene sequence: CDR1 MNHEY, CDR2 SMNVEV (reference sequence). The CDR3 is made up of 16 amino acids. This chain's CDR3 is CASSLVGARGPDTQYF. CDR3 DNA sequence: TGTGCCAGCAGCTTGGTTGGGGCACGGGGCCCAGATACGCAGTATTTT.

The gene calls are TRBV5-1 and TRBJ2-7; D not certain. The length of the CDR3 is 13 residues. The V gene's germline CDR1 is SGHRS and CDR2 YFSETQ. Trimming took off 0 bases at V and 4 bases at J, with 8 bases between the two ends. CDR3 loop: CASSLAPLYEQYF. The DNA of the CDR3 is TGCGCCAGCAGCTTGGCACCTTTATACGAGCAGTACTTC.

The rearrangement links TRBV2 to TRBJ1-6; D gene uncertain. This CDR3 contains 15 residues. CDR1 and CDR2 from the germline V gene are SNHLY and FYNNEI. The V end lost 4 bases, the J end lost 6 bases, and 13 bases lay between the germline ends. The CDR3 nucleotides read TGTGCCAGCAGTGTTCATTCACCCGTTAATTCACCCCTCCACTTT. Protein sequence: CASSVHSPVNSPLHF.

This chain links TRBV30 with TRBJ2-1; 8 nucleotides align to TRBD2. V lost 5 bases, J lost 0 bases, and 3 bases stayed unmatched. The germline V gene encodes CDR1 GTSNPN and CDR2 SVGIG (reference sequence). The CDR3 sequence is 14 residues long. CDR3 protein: CAWGGGSSYNEQFF. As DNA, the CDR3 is TGTGCCTGGGGCGGGGGGAGCTCCTACAATGAGCAGTTCTTC.

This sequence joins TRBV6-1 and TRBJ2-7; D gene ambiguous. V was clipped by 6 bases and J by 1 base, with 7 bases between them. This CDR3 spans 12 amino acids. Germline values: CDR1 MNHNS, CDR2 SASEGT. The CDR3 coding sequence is TGTGCCAGCAGGGACGTATCCTACGAGCAGTACTTC. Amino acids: CASRDVSYEQYF.

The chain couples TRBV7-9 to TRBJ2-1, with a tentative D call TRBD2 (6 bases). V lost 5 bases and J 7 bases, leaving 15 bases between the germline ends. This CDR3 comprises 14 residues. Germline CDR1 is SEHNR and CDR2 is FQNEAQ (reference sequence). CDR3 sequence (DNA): TGTGCCAGCAGCCCCATTAGCGGAGCTAATGAGCAGTTCTTC. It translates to CASSPISGANEQFF.